This T cell receptor beta chain originates from a study of spatial heterogeneity in lung cancer. Study-level results: One measure, the expanded intratumoral alpha and beta TCR count, tracked tumor mutation counts.

Time point specified: sample taken at primary tumor resection. This clonotype has a count of ten or more. The antigen remains unidentified. TCRdb analysed the 5' RACE reads with MiXCR anew, one entry per CDR3 protein. The sample has tens of thousands of distinct CDR3 sequences, 15% to 20% seen once; the top ten hold more than 30%. The CDR3 totals 15 residues. Trimming removed 3 bases from V and 3 bases from J; junction bases left unmatched: 1. This chain connects TRBV12-3 or TRBV12-4 to TRBJ2-1; TRBD2 matches 11 bases. The sample was lung tumor tissue, taken at surgery. This sequence was found in a female donor with early-stage non-small cell lung cancer. The CDR3 region is CASSFGTSGYNEQFF. CDR3 bases: TGTGCCAGCAGTTTCGGGACTAGCGGCTACAATGAGCAGTTCTTC.